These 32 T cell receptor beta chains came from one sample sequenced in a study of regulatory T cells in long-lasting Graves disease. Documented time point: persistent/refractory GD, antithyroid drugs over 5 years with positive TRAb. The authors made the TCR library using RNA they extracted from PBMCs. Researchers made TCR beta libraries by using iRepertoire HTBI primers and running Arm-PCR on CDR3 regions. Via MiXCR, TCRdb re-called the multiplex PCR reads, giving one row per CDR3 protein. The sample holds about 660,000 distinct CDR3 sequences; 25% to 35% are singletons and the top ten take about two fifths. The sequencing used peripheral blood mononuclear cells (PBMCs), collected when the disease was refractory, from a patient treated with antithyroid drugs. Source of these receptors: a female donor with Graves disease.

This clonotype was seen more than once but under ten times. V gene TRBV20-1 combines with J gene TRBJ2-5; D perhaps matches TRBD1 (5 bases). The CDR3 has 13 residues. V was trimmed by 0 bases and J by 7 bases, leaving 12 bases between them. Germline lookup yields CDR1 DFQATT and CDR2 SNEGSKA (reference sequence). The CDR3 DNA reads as TGCAGTGCTAGAGATGACAGACTGCGGACCCAGTACTTC. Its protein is CSARDDRLRTQYF.

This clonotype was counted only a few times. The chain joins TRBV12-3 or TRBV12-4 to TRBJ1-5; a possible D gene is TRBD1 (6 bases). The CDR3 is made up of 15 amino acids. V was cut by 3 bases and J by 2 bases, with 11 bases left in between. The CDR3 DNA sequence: TGTGCCAGCAGTTTGGGGGGCCAAGGCAATCAGCCCCAGCATTTT. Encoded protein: CASSLGGQGNQPQHF.

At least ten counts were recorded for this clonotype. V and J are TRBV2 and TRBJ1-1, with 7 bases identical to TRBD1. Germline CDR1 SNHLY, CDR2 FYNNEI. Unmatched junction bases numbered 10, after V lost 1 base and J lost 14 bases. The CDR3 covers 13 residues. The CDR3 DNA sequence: TGTGCCAGCAGTGAAGTCCCACAGGGACAGATATTCTTT. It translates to CASSEVPQGQIFF.

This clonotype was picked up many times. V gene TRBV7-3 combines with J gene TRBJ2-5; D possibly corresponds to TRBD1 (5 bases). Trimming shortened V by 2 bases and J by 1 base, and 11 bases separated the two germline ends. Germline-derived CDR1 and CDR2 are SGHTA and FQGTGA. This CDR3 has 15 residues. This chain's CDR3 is CASSLSRTPQETQYF. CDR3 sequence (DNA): TGTGCCAGCAGCTTATCACGGACACCCCAAGAGACCCAGTACTTC.

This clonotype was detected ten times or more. CDR3 sequence: CASLSSLNYGYTF. CDR3 sequence (DNA): TGTGCCAGCTTGAGCAGTCTTAACTATGGCTACACCTTC. The V and J genes are TRBV2 and TRBJ1-2, with D uncertain. Germline V gene data show CDR1 as SNHLY and CDR2 as FYNNEI. This CDR3 comprises 13 residues. Trimming pared 8 bases from V and 1 base from J, leaving 11 bases between.

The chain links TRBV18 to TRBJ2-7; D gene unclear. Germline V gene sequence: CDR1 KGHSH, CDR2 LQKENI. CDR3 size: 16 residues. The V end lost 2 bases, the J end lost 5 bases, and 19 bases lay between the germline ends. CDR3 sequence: CASSPNRESAYHEQYF. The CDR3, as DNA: TGTGCCAGCTCACCAAATAGAGAGTCGGCCTACCACGAGCAGTACTTC. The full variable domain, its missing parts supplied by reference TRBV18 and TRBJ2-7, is NAGVMQNPRHLVRRRGQEARLRCSPMKGHSHVYWYRQLPEEGLKFMVYLQKENIIDESGMPKERFSAEFPKEGPSILRIQQVVRGDSAAYFCASSPNRESAYHEQYFGPGTRLTVT.

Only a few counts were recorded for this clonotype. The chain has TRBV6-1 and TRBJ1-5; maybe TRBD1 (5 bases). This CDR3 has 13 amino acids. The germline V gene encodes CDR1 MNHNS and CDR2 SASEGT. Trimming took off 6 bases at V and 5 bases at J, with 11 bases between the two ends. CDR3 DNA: TGTGCCAGCAGGATAGGGGCCTATCAGCCCCAGCATTTT. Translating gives CASRIGAYQPQHF.

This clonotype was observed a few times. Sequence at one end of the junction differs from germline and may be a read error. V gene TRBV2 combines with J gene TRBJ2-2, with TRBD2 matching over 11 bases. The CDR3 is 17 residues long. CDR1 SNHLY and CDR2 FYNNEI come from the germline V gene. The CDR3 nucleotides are TGTGGCAGCAGTGAATCGGGACTAGCGGCGAACACCGGGGAGCTGTTTTTT. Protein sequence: CGSSESGLAANTGELFF.

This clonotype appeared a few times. The CDR3 spells CASSYSPGLNTEAFF. CDR3 coding DNA: TGTGCCAGCAGTTACTCGCCAGGGTTGAACACTGAAGCTTTCTTT. V usage is TRBV6-2 or TRBV6-3 and J usage is TRBJ1-1, with D perhaps matching TRBD1 (5 bases). Germline-derived CDR1 and CDR2 are MNHEY and SVGEGT. The CDR3 is made up of 15 amino acids. V lost 0 bases and J 0 bases, leaving 8 bases between the germline ends.

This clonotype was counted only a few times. CDR3 bases: TGTGCCAGCAGTTACCCGTTGGGGGGCGGATGGGGAACTAATGAAAAACTGTTTTTT. This encodes CASSYPLGGGWGTNEKLFF. This chain links TRBV12-3 or TRBV12-4 with TRBJ1-4; tentative D call: TRBD1 (6 bases). The CDR3 spans 19 residues. The V and J ends lost 4 bases and 1 base respectively, with 22 bases between them.

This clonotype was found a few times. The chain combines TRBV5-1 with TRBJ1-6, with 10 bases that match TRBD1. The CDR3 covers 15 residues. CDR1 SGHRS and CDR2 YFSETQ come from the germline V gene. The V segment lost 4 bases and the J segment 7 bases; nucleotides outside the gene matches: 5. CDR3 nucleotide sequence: TGCGCCAGCAGCGGGGGACAGGGGAGGAATTCACCCCTCCACTTT. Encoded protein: CASSGGQGRNSPLHF. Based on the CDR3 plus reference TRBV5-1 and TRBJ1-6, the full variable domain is KAGVTQTPRYLIKTRGQQVTLSCSPISGHRSVSWYQQTPGQGLQFLFEYFSETQRNKGNFPGRFSGRQFSNSRSEMNVSTLELGDSALYLCASSGGQGRNSPLHFGNGTRLTVT.

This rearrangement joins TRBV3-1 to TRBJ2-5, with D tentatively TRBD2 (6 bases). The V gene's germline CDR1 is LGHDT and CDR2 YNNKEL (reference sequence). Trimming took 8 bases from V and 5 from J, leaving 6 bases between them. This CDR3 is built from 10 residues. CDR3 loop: CASGGETQYF. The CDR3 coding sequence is TGTGCCAGCGGGGGGGAGACCCAGTACTTC.

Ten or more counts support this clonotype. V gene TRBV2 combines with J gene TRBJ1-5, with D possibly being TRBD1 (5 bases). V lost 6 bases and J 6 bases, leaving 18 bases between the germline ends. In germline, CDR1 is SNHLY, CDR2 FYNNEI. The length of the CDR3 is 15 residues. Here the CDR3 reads CASSPDRGDVQPQHF. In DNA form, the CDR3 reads TGTGCCAGCAGCCCGGATCGGGGGGATGTTCAGCCCCAGCATTTT.

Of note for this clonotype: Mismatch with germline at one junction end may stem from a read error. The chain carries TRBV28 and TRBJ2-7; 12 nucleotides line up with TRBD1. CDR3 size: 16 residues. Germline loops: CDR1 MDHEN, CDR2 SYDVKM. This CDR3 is CAISESTGQGAYEQYF. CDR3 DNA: TGTGCCATCAGTGAGTCGACGGGACAGGGGGCTTACGAGCAGTACTTC.

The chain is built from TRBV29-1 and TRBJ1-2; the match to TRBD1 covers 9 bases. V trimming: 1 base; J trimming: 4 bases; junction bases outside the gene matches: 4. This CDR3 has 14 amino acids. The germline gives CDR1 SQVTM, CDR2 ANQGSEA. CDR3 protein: CSVEGQGVSYGYTF. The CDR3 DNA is TGCAGCGTTGAAGGACAGGGGGTGAGCTATGGCTACACCTTC.

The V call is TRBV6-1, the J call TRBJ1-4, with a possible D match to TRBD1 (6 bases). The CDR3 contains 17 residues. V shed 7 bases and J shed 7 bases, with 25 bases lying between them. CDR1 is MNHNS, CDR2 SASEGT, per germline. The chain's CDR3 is CASIDRFFGGRGEKLFF. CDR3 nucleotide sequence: TGTGCCAGCATCGATCGGTTTTTTGGGGGGCGCGGTGAAAAACTGTTTTTT.

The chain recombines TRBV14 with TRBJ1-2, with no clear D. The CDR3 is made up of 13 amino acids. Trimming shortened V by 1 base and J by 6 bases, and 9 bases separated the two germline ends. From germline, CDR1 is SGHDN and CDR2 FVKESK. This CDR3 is CASSQVHRDGYTF. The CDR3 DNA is TGTGCCAGCAGCCAAGTACATCGGGATGGCTACACCTTC.

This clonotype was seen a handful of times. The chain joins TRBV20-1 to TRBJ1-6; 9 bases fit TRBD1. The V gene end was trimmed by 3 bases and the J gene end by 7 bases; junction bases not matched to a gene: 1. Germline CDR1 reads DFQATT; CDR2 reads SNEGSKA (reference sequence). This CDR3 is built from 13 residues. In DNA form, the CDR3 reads TGCAGTGCTAGCGGACAGGGGAATTCACCCCTCCACTTT. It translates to CSASGQGNSPLHF.

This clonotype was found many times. CDR3 nucleotides: TGTGCCAGCAGTCGGGACAGGGGAGGGAATGAGCAGTTCTTC. It yields the protein CASSRDRGGNEQFF. The chain couples TRBV2 to TRBJ2-1, with 10 bases aligning to TRBD1. The CDR3 extends over 14 amino acids. Germline V CDR1 and CDR2: SNHLY, FYNNEI. V lost 5 bases and J lost 7; bases outside the gene matches: 5.

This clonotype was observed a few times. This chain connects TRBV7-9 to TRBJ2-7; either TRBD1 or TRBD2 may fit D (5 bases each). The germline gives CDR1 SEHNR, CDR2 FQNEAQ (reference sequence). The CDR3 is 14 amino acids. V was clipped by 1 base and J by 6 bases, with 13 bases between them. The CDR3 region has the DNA TGTGCCAGCAGCTTAGTCCGGGGCCGGGGCGAGCAGTACTTC. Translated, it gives CASSLVRGRGEQYF.

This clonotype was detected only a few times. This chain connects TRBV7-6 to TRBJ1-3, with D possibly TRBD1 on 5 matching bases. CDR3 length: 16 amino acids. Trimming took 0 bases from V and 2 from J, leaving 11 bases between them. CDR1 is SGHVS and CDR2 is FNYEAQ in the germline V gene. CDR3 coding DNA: TGTGCCAGCAGCTTAGCATACCGGGACGCTGGAAACACCATATATTTT. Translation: CASSLAYRDAGNTIYF.

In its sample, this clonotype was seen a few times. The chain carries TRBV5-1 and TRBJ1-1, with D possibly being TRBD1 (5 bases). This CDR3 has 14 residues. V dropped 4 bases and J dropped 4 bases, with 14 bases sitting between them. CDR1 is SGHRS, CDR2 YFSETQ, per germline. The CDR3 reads CASSQGNLGTEAFF. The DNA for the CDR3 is TGCGCCAGCAGCCAGGGAAACCTGGGCACTGAAGCTTTCTTT.

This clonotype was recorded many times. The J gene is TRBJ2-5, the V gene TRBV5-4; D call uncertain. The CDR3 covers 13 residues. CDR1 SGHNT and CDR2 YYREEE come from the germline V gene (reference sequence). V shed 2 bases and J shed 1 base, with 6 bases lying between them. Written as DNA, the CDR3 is TGTGCCAGCAGCTTACGACCCCAAGAGACCCAGTACTTC. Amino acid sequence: CASSLRPQETQYF.

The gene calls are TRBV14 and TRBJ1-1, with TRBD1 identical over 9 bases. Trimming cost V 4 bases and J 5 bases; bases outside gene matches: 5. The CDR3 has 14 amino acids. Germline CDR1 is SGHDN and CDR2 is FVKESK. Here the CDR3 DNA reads TGTGCCAGCAGCCGGGACAGGGTGTGGACTGAAGCTTTCTTT. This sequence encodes CASSRDRVWTEAFF.

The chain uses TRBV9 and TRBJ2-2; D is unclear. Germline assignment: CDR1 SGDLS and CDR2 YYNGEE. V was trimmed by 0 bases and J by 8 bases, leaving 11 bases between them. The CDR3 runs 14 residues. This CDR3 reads CASSVVSMEGELFF. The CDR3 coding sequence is TGTGCCAGCAGCGTAGTTTCGATGGAGGGGGAGCTGTTTTTT.

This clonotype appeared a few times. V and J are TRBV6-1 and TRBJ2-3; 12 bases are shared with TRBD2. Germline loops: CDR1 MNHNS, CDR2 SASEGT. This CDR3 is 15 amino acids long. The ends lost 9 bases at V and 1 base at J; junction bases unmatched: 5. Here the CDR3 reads CASRLAGVGTDTQYF. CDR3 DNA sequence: TGTGCCAGTCGACTAGCGGGAGTTGGCACAGATACGCAGTATTTT.

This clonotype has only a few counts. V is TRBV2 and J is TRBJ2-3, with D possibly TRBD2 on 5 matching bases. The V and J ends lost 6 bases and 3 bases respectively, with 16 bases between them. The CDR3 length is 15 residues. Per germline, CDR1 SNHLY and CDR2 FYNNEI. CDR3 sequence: CASREDGTSTDTQYF. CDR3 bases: TGTGCCAGCAGGGAGGACGGTACGAGTACAGATACGCAGTATTTT.

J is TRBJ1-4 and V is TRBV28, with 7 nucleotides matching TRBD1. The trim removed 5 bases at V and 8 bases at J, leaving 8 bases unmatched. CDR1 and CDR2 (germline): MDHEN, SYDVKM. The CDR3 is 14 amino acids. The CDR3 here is CASSRQGVKEKLFF. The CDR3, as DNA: TGTGCCAGCAGTCGACAGGGAGTAAAGGAAAAACTGTTTTTT.

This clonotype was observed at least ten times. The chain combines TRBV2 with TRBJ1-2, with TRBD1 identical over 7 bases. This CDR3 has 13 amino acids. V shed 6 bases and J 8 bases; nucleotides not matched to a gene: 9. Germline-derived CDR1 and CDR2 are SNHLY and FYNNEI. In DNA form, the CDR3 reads TGTGCCAGCAGACAGGGGACCGTGCGCGGCTACACCTTC. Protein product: CASRQGTVRGYTF.

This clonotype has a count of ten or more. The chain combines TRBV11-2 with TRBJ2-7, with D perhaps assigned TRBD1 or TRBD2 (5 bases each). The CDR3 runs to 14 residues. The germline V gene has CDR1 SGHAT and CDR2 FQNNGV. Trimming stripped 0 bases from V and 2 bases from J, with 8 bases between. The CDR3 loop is CASSLERGPYEQYF. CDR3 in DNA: TGTGCCAGCAGCTTAGAACGGGGCCCCTACGAGCAGTACTTC.

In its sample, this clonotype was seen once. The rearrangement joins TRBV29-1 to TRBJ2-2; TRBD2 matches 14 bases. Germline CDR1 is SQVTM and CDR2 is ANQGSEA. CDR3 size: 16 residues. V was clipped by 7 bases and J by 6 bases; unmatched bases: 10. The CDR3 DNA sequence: TGCAGCGCAGGACCGGGACTAGCGGGAGTGTCCGGGGAGCTGTTTTTT. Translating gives CSAGPGLAGVSGELFF.

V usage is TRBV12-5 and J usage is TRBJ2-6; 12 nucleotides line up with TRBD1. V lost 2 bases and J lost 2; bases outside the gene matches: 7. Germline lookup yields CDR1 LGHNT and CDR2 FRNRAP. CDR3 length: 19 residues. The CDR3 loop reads CASGLITGTGGAGANVLTF. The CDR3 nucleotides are TGTGCTAGTGGTTTGATCACCGGGACAGGGGGCGCTGGGGCCAACGTCCTGACTTTC.